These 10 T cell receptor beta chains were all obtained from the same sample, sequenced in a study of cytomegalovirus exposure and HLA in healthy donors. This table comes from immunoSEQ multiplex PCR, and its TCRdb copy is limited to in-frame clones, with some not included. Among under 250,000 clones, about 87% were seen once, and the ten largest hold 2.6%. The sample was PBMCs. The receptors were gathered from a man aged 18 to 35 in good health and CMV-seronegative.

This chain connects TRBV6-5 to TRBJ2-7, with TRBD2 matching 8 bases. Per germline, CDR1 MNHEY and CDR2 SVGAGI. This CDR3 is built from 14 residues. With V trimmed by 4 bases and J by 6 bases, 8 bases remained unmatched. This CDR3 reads CASSLAGGPFEQYF. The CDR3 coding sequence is TGTGCCAGCAGTTTGGCGGGGGGCCCCTTCGAGCAGTACTTC.

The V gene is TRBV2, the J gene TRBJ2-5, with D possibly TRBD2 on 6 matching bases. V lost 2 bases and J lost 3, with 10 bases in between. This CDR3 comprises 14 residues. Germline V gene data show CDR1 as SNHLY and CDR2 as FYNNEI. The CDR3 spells CASSEITGEETQYF. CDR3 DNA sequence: TGTGCCAGCAGTGAAATTACGGGGGAAGAGACCCAGTACTTC.

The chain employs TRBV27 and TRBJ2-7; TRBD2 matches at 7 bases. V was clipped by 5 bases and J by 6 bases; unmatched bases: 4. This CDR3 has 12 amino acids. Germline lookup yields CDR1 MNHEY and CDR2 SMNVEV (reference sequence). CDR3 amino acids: CASSLGRGEQYF. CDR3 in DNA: TGTGCCAGCAGTCTAGGGAGGGGCGAGCAGTACTTC.

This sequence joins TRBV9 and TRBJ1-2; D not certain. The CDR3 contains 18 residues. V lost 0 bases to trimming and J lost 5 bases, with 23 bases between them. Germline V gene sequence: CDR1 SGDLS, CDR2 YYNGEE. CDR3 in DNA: TGTGCCAGCAGCGTAGCGGAGGTAGGGTTAGAATTACGGTATGGCTACACCTTC. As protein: CASSVAEVGLELRYGYTF.

The DNA for the CDR3 is TGTGCCAGCTCTCGGGACAGGGGCTCCTACGAGCAGTACTTC. It encodes CASSRDRGSYEQYF. The V gene is TRBV18, the J gene TRBJ2-7; TRBD1 matches 10 bases. The CDR3 contains 14 residues. From germline, CDR1 is KGHSH and CDR2 LQKENI. The junction had 2 bases not matched to a gene; V was cut back by 6 bases and J by 0 bases.

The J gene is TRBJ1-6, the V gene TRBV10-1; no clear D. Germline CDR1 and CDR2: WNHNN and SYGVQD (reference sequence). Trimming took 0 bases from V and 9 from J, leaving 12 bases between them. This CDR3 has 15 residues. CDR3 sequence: CASSESRIGLSPLHF. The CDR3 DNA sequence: TGCGCCAGCAGTGAGTCGAGAATTGGTCTTTCACCCCTCCACTTT.

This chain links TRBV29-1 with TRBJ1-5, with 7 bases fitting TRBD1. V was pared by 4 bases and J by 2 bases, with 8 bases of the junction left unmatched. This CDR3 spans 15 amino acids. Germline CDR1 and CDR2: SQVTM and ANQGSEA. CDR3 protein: CSVAGRGEGNQPQHF. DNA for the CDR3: TGCAGCGTTGCTGGCAGGGGGGAAGGCAATCAGCCCCAGCATTTT. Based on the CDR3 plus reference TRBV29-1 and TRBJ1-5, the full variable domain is SAVISQKPSRDICQRGTSLTIQCQVDSQVTMMFWYRQQPGQSLTLIATANQGSEATYESGFVIDKFPISRPNLTFSTLTVSNMSPEDSSIYLCSVAGRGEGNQPQHFGDGTRLSIL.

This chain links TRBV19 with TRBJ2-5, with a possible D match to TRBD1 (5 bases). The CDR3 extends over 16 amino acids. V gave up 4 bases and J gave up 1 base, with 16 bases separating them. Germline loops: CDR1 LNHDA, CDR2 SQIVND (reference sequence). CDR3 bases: TGTGCCAGTAGTACTTACGCTGGACACCTCCAAGAGACCCAGTACTTC. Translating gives CASSTYAGHLQETQYF. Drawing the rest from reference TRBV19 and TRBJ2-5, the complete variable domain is DGGITQSPKYLFRKEGQNVTLSCEQNLNHDAMYWYRQDPGQGLRLIYYSQIVNDFQKGDIAEGYSVSREKKESFPLTVTSAQKNPTAFYLCASSTYAGHLQETQYFGPGTRLLVL.

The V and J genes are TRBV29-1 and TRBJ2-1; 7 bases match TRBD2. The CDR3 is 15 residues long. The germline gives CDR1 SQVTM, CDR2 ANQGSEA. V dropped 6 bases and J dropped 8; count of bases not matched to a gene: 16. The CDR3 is CSVGTGTTSRDEQFF. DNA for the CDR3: TGCAGCGTCGGGACCGGGACTACCAGTAGGGATGAGCAGTTCTTC.

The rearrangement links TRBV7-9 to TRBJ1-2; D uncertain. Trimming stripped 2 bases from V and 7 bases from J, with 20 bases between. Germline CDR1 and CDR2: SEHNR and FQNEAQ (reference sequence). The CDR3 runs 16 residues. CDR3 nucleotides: TGTGCCAGCAGCTTATTAATCACATCAGGAATAGGTGGCTACACCTTC. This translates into CASSLLITSGIGGYTF. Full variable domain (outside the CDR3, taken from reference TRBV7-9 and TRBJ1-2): DTGVSQNPRHKITKRGQNVTFRCDPISEHNRLYWYRQTLGQGPEFLTYFQNEAQLEKSRLLSDRFSAERPKGSFSTLEIQRTEQGDSAMYLCASSLLITSGIGGYTFGSGTRLTVV.